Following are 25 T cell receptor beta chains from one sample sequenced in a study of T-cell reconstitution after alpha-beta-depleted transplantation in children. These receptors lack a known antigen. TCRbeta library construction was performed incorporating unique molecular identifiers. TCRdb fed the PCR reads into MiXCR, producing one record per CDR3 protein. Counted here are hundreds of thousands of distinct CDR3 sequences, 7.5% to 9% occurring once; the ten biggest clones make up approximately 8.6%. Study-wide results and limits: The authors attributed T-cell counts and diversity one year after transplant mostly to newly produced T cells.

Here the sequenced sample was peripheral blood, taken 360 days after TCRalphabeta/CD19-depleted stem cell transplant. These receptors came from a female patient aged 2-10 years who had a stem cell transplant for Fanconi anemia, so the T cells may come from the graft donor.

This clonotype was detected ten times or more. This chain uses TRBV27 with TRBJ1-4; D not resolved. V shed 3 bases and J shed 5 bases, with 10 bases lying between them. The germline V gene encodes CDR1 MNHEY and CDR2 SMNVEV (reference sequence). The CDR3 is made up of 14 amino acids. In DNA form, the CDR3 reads TGTGCCAGCAGTTTTCGGAGCCTCAATGAAAAACTGTTTTTT. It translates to CASSFRSLNEKLFF.

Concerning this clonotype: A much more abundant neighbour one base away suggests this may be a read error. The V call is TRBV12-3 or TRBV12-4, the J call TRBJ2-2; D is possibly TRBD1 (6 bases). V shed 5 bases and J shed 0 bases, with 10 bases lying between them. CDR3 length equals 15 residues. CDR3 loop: CASSHRTANTGELFF. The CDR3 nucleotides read TGTGCCAGCAGTCACAGGACAGCGAACACCGGGGAGCTGTTTTTT.

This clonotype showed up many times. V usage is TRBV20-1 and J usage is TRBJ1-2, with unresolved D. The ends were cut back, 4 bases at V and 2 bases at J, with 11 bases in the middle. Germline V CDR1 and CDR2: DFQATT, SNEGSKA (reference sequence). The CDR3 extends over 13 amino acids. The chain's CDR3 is CSATAFSNYGYTF. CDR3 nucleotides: TGCAGTGCTACAGCTTTTTCGAACTATGGCTACACCTTC.

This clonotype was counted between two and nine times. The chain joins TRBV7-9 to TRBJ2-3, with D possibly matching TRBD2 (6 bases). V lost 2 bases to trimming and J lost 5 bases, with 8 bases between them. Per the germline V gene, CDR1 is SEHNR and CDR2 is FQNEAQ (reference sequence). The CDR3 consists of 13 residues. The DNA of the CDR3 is TGTGCCAGCAGCTTATGGGGAGGAGATACGCAGTATTTT. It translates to CASSLWGGDTQYF.

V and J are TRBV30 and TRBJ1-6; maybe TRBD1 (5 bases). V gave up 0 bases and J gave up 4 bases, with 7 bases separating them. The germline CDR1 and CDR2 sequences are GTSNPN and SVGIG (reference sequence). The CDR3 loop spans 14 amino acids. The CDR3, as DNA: TGTGCCTGGAGTGTGGGGCAGTATAATTCACCCCTCCACTTT. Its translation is CAWSVGQYNSPLHF.

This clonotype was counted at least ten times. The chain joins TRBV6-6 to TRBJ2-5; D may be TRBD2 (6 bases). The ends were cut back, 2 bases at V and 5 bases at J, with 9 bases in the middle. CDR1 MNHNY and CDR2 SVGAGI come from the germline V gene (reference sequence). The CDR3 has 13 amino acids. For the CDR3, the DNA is TGTGCCAGCAGTTACCGGGCGGGGGAGACCCAGTACTTC. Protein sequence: CASSYRAGETQYF.

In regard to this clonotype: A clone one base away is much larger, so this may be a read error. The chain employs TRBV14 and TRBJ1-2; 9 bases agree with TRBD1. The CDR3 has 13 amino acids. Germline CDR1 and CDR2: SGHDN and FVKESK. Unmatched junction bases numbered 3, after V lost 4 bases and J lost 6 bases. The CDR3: CASSRGTGHGYTF. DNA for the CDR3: TGTGCCAGCAGCCGCGGGACAGGGCATGGCTACACCTTC.

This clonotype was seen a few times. CDR3: CASGAAAAYYEQYF. The CDR3 DNA reads as TGTGCCAGCGGTGCGGCAGCCGCCTACTACGAGCAGTACTTC. The rearrangement joins TRBV5-5 to TRBJ2-7; the D is unclear. V was clipped by 7 bases and J by 3 bases, with 17 bases between them. CDR1 and CDR2 from the germline V gene are SGHKS and YYEKEE (reference sequence). CDR3 length equals 14 residues.

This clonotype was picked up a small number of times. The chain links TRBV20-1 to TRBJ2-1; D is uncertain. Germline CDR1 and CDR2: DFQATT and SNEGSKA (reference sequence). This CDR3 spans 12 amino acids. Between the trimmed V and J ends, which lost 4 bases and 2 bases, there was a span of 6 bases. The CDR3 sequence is CSATFPYNEQFF. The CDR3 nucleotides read TGCAGTGCTACGTTTCCCTACAATGAGCAGTTCTTC.

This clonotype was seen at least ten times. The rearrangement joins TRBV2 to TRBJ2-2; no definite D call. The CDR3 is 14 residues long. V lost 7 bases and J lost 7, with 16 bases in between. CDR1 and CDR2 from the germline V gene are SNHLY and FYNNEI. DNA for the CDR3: TGTGCCAGCACCCGATGGTCTAGTGACGGGGAGCTGTTTTTT. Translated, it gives CASTRWSSDGELFF. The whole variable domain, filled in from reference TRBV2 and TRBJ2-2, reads EPEVTQTPSHQVTQMGQEVILRCVPISNHLYFYWYRQILGQKVEFLVSFYNNEISEKSEIFDDQFSVERPDGSNFTLKIRSTKLEDSAMYFCASTRWSSDGELFFGEGSRLTVL.

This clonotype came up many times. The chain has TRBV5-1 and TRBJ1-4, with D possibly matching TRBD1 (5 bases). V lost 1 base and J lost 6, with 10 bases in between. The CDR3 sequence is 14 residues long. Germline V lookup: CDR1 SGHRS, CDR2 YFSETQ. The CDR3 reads CASSLTGGDEKLFF. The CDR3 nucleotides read TGCGCCAGCAGCTTGACAGGAGGAGATGAAAAACTGTTTTTT.

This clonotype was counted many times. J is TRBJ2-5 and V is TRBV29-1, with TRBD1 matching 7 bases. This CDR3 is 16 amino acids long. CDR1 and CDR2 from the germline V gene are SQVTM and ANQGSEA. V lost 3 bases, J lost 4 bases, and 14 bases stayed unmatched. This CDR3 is CSVDGRETGYGETQYF. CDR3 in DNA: TGCAGCGTTGATGGGAGAGAGACAGGGTACGGAGAGACCCAGTACTTC.

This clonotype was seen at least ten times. CDR3 protein: CASSNHRGSHNEQFF. The CDR3 coding sequence is TGTGCCAGCAGCAACCACCGGGGGTCCCACAATGAGCAGTTCTTC. V and J are TRBV7-2 and TRBJ2-1, with D possibly matching TRBD2 (6 bases). V lost 5 bases, J lost 5 bases, and 16 bases lay in between. From germline, CDR1 is SGHTA and CDR2 FQGNSA. The CDR3 is 15 residues long.

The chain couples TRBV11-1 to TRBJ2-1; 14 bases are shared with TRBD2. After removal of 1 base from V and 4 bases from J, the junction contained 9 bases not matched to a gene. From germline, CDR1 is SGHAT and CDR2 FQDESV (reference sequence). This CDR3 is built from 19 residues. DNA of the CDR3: TGTGCCAGCAGCTTAGGCGGACTAGCGGGGGGATTTGGTTACAATGAGCAGTTCTTC. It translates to CASSLGGLAGGFGYNEQFF.

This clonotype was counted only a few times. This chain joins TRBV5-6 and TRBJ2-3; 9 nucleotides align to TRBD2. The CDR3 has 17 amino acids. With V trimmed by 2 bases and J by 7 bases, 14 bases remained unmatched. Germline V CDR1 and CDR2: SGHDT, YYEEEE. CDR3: CASSFWNSRLAGHTQYF. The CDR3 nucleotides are TGTGCCAGCAGCTTTTGGAATAGTAGGCTAGCGGGACATACGCAGTATTTT.

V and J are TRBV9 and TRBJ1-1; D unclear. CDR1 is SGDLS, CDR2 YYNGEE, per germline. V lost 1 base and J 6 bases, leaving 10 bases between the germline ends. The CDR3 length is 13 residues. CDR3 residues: CASSVNGGSEAFF. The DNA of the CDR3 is TGTGCCAGCAGCGTAAATGGTGGGTCTGAAGCTTTCTTT.

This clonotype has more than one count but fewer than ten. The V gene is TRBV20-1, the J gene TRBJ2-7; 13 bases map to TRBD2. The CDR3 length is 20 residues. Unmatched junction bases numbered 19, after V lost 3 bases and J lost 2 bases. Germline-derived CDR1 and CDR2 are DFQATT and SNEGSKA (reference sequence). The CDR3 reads CSARGLLPGLAGSTAYEQYF. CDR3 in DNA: TGCAGTGCTAGGGGACTTCTCCCGGGACTAGCGGGGAGCACAGCCTACGAGCAGTACTTC.

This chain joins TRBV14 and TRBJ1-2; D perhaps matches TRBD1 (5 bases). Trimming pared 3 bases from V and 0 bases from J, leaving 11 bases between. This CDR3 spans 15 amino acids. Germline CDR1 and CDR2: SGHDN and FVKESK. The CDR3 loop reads CASSQGPGANYGYTF. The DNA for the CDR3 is TGTGCCAGCAGCCAGGGACCGGGAGCTAACTATGGCTACACCTTC.

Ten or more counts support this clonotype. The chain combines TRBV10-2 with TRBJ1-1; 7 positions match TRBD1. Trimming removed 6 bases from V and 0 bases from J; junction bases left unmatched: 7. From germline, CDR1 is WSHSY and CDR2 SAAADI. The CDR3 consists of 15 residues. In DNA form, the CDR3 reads TGCGCCAGCAGCCCGGGACAGATCATGAACACTGAAGCTTTCTTT. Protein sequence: CASSPGQIMNTEAFF.

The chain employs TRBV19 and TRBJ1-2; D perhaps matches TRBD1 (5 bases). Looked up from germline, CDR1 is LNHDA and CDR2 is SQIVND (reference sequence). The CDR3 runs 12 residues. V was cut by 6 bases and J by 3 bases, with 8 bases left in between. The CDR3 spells CASRGADYGYTF. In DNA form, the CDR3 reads TGTGCCAGTAGAGGGGCAGACTATGGCTACACCTTC.

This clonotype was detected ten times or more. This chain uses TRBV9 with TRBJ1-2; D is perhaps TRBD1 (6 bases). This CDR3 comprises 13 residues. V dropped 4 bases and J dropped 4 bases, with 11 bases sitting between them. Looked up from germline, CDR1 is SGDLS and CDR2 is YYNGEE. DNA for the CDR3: TGTGCCAGCAGCCCGACAGGTCCCTATGGCTACACCTTC. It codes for CASSPTGPYGYTF.

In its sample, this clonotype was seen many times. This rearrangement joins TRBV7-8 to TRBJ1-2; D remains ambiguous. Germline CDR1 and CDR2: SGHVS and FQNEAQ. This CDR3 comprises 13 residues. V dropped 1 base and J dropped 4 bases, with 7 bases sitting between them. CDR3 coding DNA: TGTGCCAGCAGCTTAGTGGGTCTCTATGGCTACACCTTC. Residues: CASSLVGLYGYTF.

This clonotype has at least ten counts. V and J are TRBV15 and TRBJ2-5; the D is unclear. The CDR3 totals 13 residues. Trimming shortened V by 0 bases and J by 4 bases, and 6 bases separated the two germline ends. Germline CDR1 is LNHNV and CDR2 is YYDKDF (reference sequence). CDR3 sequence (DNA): TGTGCCACCAGCAGAGAACTGGCAGAGACCCAGTACTTC. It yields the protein CATSRELAETQYF.

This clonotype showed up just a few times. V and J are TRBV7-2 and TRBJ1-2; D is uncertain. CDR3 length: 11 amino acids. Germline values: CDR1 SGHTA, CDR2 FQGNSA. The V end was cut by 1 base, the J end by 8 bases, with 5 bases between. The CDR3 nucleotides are TGTGCCAGCAGCTTAGTTGTAGGCTACACCTTC. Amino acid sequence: CASSLVVGYTF.

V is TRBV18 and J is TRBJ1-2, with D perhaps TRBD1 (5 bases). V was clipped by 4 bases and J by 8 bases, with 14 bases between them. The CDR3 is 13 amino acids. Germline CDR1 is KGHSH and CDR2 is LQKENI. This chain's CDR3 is CASSQDSRSGYTF. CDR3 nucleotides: TGTGCCAGCTCACAAGACAGCCGGTCCGGCTACACCTTC.